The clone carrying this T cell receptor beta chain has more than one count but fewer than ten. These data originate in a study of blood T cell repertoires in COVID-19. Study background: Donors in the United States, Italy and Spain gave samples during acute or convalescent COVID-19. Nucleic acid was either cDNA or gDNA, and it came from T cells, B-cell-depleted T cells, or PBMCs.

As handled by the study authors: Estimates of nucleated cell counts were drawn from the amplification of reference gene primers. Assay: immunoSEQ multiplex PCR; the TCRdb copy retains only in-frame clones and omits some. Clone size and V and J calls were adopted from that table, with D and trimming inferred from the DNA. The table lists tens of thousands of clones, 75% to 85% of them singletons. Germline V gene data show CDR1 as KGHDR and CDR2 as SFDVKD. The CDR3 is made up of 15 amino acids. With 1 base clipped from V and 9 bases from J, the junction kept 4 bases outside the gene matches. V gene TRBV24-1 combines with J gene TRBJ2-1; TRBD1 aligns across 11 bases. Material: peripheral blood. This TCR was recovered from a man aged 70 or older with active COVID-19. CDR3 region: CATSDLRGQGVEQFF. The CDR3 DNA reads TGTGCCACCAGTGATTTAAGGGGACAGGGGGTTGAGCAGTTCTTC.